What follows is one TCR beta chain and its context. Researchers ran the PCR with 60 Vbeta and 13 Jbeta primers. Profiled with immunoSEQ multiplex PCR; TCRdb holds only in-frame clones, not every one. The table shows fewer than 150,000 clones, with 60% to 80% occurring only once. Trimming shortened V by 5 bases and J by 1 base, and 16 bases separated the two germline ends. Germline CDR1 is SGHVS and CDR2 is FNYEAQ. The CDR3 runs to 16 residues. This sample was taken from a study of cytomegalovirus exposure and HLA in healthy donors. The genes are TRBV7-6 and TRBJ2-3; D uncertain. The sequencing input was PBMCs. The source of this sequence is a man in his fifties in good health and CMV-seropositive. This CDR3 is CASSPQPSRGTDTQYF. The CDR3 DNA follows: TGTGCCAGCAGCCCCCAACCCTCCCGCGGCACAGATACGCAGTATTTT.